Following are 12 T cell receptor beta chains from one sample sequenced in a study of T cell repertoires in aging, cancer and after chemotherapy. TRB rearrangements spanning V, D and J were amplified using mixed TRB-A/B primers. TCRdb redid the calling of the multiplex PCR reads with MiXCR, one entry per CDR3 protein. The data show around 680 distinct CDR3 sequences, approximately 22% seen once. Peripheral blood genomic DNA, not sorted cells or RNA, was the template. Sequenced input: blood. These TCRs come from a human donor in good health.

This clonotype was counted a single time. A much bigger clone sits one base away, suggesting this may be a read error. V is TRBV6-1 and J is TRBJ1-5, with 8 bases identical to TRBD1. Germline CDR1 is MNHNS and CDR2 is SASEGT. CDR3 size: 15 residues. The CDR3 reads CAGRPDRGDNQPQHF. DNA of the CDR3: TGTGCCGGCAGACCCGACAGGGGAGACAATCAGCCCCAGCATTTT.

This clonotype is medium-sized in the sample. The V and J genes are TRBV6-1 and TRBJ2-7, with 11 bases that match TRBD1. Trimming at V came to 1 base and at J to 3 bases, leaving 2 bases not matched to a gene. The V gene's germline CDR1 is MNHNS and CDR2 SASEGT. This CDR3 comprises 15 residues. Here the CDR3 reads CASSEEGTGGYEQYF. CDR3 in DNA: TGTGCCAGCAGTGAAGAGGGGACAGGGGGCTACGAGCAGTACTTC.

By proportion, this clonotype is medium-sized. DNA of the CDR3: TGTGCCAGCAGTTTAGGGCAAAATGAGCAGTTCTTC. Amino acid sequence: CASSLGQNEQFF. This chain links TRBV12-3 or TRBV12-4 with TRBJ2-1, with D hard to call. This CDR3 comprises 12 residues. Trimming removed 1 base at V and 7 bases at J, with 5 bases between.

This chain links TRBV18 with TRBJ1-5; the D gene is possibly TRBD1 (6 bases). The V end was cut by 6 bases, the J end by 5 bases, with 14 bases between. The length of the CDR3 is 14 residues. The germline V gene encodes CDR1 KGHSH and CDR2 LQKENI. CDR3 protein: CASSGRGVDQPQHF. As DNA, the CDR3 is TGTGCCAGCTCGGGCAGGGGTGTGGATCAGCCCCAGCATTTT.

The chain joins TRBV6-5 to TRBJ2-6, with a tentative D call TRBD1 (6 bases). V shed 5 bases and J shed 3 bases, with 14 bases lying between them. The CDR3 length is 16 residues. CDR1 and CDR2 from the germline V gene are MNHEY and SVGAGI. Here the CDR3 reads CASSRAGEGGANVLTF. The CDR3 region has the DNA TGTGCCAGCAGTCGAGCAGGGGAAGGTGGGGCCAACGTCCTGACTTTC.

In this sample, this clonotype is medium-sized. The V gene is TRBV5-6, the J gene TRBJ2-7, with D possibly called TRBD1 or TRBD2 (5 bases each). Germline CDR1 SGHDT, CDR2 YYEEEE. Deletions cut 4 bases from V and 2 bases from J, with 13 bases between. This CDR3 is built from 14 residues. In nucleotides, the CDR3 is TGTGCCAGCAGCGCCACCGGGACCGCCTACGAGCAGTACTTC. Residues: CASSATGTAYEQYF.

This clonotype is deemed large. J is TRBJ2-7 and V is TRBV19; D call uncertain. The V and J ends lost 9 bases and 0 bases respectively, with 9 bases between them. The CDR3 sequence is 12 residues long. Germline V gene lookup returns CDR1 LNHDA and CDR2 SQIVND (reference sequence). The CDR3 DNA reads TGTGCCAGCAGTGAGAGCTCCTACGAGCAGTACTTC. Amino acid sequence: CASSESSYEQYF.

This clonotype is termed medium-sized. V and J are TRBV5-6 and TRBJ1-2, with no clear D. The V end was cut by 0 bases, the J end by 4 bases, with 4 bases between. CDR1 and CDR2 from the germline V gene are SGHDT and YYEEEE. The CDR3 runs to 12 residues. CDR3 protein: CASSLDSYGYTF. The CDR3 nucleotides are TGTGCCAGCAGCTTGGACAGCTATGGCTACACCTTC.

By share of the sample, this clonotype is large. This rearrangement joins TRBV6-6 to TRBJ2-6, with 10 bases lining up with TRBD1. J gave up 2 bases and V 6 bases, and 7 bases lay outside the gene matches. The CDR3 spans 17 residues. Germline CDR1 MNHNY, CDR2 SVGAGI (reference sequence). CDR3 loop: CASRRQGTGAGANVLTF. In DNA, the CDR3 is TGTGCCAGCAGACGCCAGGGGACAGGGGCTGGGGCCAACGTCCTGACTTTC.

Concerning this clonotype: A much larger clonotype is one base distant, so this may be a read error. V is TRBV5-4 and J is TRBJ2-1; TRBD2 agrees at 12 bases. CDR3 length: 17 amino acids. Germline loops: CDR1 SGHNT, CDR2 YYREEE (reference sequence). V was pared by 4 bases and J by 9 bases, with 14 bases of the junction left unmatched. This chain's CDR3 is CASSPTPLAGGHIEQFF. CDR3 nucleotides: TGTGCCAGCAGCCCAACACCCCTAGCGGGAGGGCACATTGAGCAGTTCTTC. Drawing the rest from reference TRBV5-4 and TRBJ2-1, the complete variable domain is ETGVTQSPTHLIKTRGQQVTLRCSSQSGHNTVSWYQQALGQGPQFIFQYYREEENGRGNFPPRFSGLQFPNYSSELNVNALELDDSALYLCASSPTPLAGGHIEQFFGPGTRLTVL.

Judged by abundance, this clonotype is large. The chain carries TRBV29-1 and TRBJ2-2; tentatively, D is TRBD2 (6 bases). The V gene's germline CDR1 is SQVTM and CDR2 ANQGSEA. This CDR3 has 14 residues. The germline V and J ends were trimmed by 2 bases and 2 bases, with 9 bases remaining between them. This chain's CDR3 is CSVELASNTGELFF. CDR3 coding DNA: TGCAGCGTTGAACTAGCGAGTAACACCGGGGAGCTGTTTTTT.

Turning to this clonotype: One end of the junction does not line up with germline, which may come from a read error. The CDR3 reads CASRGGLAGRMAQYF. DNA for the CDR3: TGCGCCAGCAGGGGGGGACTAGCGGGTAGGATGGCGCAGTACTTC. The rearrangement links TRBV12-3 or TRBV12-4 to TRBJ2-7; 12 nucleotides align to TRBD2. This CDR3 contains 15 residues.